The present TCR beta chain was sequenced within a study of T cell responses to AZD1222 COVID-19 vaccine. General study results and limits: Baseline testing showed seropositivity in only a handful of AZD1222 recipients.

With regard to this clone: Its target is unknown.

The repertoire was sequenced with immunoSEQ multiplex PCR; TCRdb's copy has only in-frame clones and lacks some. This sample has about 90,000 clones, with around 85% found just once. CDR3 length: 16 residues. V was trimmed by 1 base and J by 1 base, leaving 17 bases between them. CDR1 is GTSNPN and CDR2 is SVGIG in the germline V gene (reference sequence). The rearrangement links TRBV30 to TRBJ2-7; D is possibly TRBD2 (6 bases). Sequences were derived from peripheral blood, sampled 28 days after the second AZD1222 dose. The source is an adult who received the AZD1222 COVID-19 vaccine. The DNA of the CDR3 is TGTGCCTGGAGTGGGGGACCCGGGACTGGATCCTACGAGCAGTACTTC. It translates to CAWSGGPGTGSYEQYF.